This T cell receptor beta chain was obtained from a study of T cell repertoires in cytomegalovirus infection. Study as a whole: Indications of both CMV infection and matching HLA type were provided by public TCR beta signatures.

This clonotype has more than one count but fewer than ten. Its specificity is unknown. Findings of the study overall: In two of eight donors, the top clonotype was HLA-C-restricted CMV-specific. Frequencies of public TCR beta families were cumulated, and this identified carriers of CMV plus the relevant HLA.

TCRdb fed the reads into MiXCR, producing one record per CDR3 protein. The sample yields about 250,000 distinct CDR3 sequences, 9% to 15% seen once. Looked up from germline, CDR1 is SGHRS and CDR2 is YFSETQ. The CDR3 is 13 residues long. V lost 1 base, J lost 1 base, and 4 bases lay in between. This sequence joins TRBV5-1 and TRBJ2-3; D is uncertain. The sequenced sample was PBMCs. The clonotype originates from a human donor in good health (CMV status not recorded). Some clones in this sample may be carry-over from other donors' samples. Written as DNA, the CDR3 is TGCGCCAGCAGCTTGAAGGGCACAGATACGCAGTATTTT. Translating it yields CASSLKGTDTQYF.